This T cell receptor beta chain was recovered during a study of CD8+ T cells in alopecia areata. The CDR3 totals 15 residues. Trimming removed 5 bases from V and 6 bases from J, with 17 bases in between. Per germline, CDR1 PRHDT and CDR2 FYEKMQ (reference sequence). cDNA reverse transcribed from extracted RNA served as the sequencing template. TCRdb's copy holds only in-frame clones and misses some; the assay was immunoSEQ multiplex PCR. The sample consists of some 130,000 clones, around 49% of them appearing once. The specimen was CD8+ T cells sorted from blood, collected at week 0. The TCR originated in a human donor with alopecia areata. This chain links TRBV13 with TRBJ2-1, with D perhaps TRBD1 (5 bases). The CDR3 reads CASSPRVALGNEQFF. The CDR3 region has the DNA TGTGCCAGCAGCCCCAGGGTCGCTCTGGGCAATGAGCAGTTCTTC.